This T cell receptor (beta chain) was documented in a study of blood T cells in healthy people across ages. The authors ran a second PCR of about 7 to 12 cycles using a sample-barcoded 5' primer and a J-beta primer mix. TCRdb used MiXCR to reprocess the 5' RACE reads, holding one entry per CDR3 protein. This sample carries over a million distinct CDR3 sequences, less than 25% of them seen once, and the ten largest clones take around 0.75%. V was pared by 4 bases and J by 1 base, with 16 bases between. CDR3 length: 17 amino acids. Looked up from germline, CDR1 is SEHNR and CDR2 is FQNEAQ (reference sequence). Notes on this clonotype: Its cognate antigen is unknown.

Study observations and caveats: Per million T cells, TCR beta diversity dropped roughly linearly as age increased.

This same sample was also part of a study on T cells of mothers and their children. This second report adds: In this cohort, donors were a few healthy Caucasian mothers plus their six children. The effect of thymic selection on TCR recombination output is similar between related and unrelated pairs. Overlap measured in related mother-child pairs was slightly, non-significantly higher than in unrelated pairs.

This chain links TRBV7-9 with TRBJ1-4; D gene unclear. This receptor was identified in a girl aged 2 to 10 in good health. Sequencing was carried out using blood. The CDR3 coding sequence is TGTGCCAGCAGCTACCCATATGACACCGAAACTAATGAAAAACTGTTTTTT. Amino acid sequence: CASSYPYDTETNEKLFF.